The present entry profiles one TCR beta chain with its context. TCRdb re-called the RT-PCR reads through MiXCR, storing one row per CDR3 protein. The profile shows about 780,000 distinct CDR3 sequences, about 18% of them singletons. Germline CDR1 MNHEY, CDR2 SMNVEV (reference sequence). This CDR3 region has 14 residues. The junction had 3 bases not matched to a gene; V was cut back by 5 bases and J by 0 bases. This record comes from a study of response to subunit inactivated influenza vaccine. This rearrangement joins TRBV27 to TRBJ1-2; 7 nucleotides match TRBD1. The specimen comprised PBMCs from blood, sampled 4 to 6 days after vaccination. The sequence was collected from a man over 45 who received an inactivated influenza vaccine. The CDR3 nucleotides read TGTGCCAGCAGTCAACAGGGGACTAACTATGGCTACACCTTC. This encodes CASSQQGTNYGYTF.